Presented here are 21 T cell receptor beta chains from one specimen sequenced in a study of T cell changes during pregnancy in multiple sclerosis. The assay was immunoSEQ multiplex PCR, and TCRdb's table has in-frame clones only and misses some. The sample lists 45,000 to 55,000 clones; 90% to 95% were seen once. This specimen was CD8+ T cells from peripheral blood mononuclear cells, taken before pregnancy. The receptors stem from a female donor with multiple sclerosis, enrolled in a pregnancy study.

The gene calls are TRBV13 and TRBJ2-1; TRBD2 matches 9 bases. The CDR3 contains 16 residues. Germline V lookup: CDR1 PRHDT, CDR2 FYEKMQ (reference sequence). Trimming took 5 bases from V and 2 from J; bases not matched to a gene: 7. CDR3 DNA sequence: TGTGCCAGCAGCCTAATCCGACTAGCGGCCTACAATGAGCAGTTCTTC. It codes for CASSLIRLAAYNEQFF.

This rearrangement joins TRBV2 to TRBJ1-5; no clear D gene. CDR3 length: 13 amino acids. The V gene's germline CDR1 is SNHLY and CDR2 FYNNEI. V lost 4 bases and J lost 5, with 9 bases in between. The CDR3 spells CASSAPLYQPQHF. DNA of the CDR3: TGTGCCAGCAGTGCGCCGCTATATCAGCCCCAGCATTTT.

The V and J genes are TRBV19 and TRBJ1-1; D perhaps matches TRBD1 (5 bases). Germline CDR1 is LNHDA and CDR2 is SQIVND (reference sequence). The CDR3 has 14 amino acids. V was cut by 7 bases and J by 4 bases, with 16 bases left in between. CDR3 nucleotide sequence: TGTGCCAGTACCCACGGGGGGGGGATCACTGAAGCTTTCTTT. As protein: CASTHGGGITEAFF. Filled out from reference TRBV19 and TRBJ1-1, the complete variable domain reads DGGITQSPKYLFRKEGQNVTLSCEQNLNHDAMYWYRQDPGQGLRLIYYSQIVNDFQKGDIAEGYSVSREKKESFPLTVTSAQKNPTAFYLCASTHGGGITEAFFGQGTRLTVV.

The V call is TRBV29-1, the J call TRBJ2-1; TRBD1 is a possible D gene (5 bases). CDR1 is SQVTM and CDR2 is ANQGSEA in the germline V gene. This CDR3 contains 15 residues. V shed 3 bases and J shed 0 bases, with 12 bases lying between them. The CDR3 loop is CSVEGPPGSYNEQFF. The CDR3 coding sequence is TGCAGCGTTGAGGGGCCCCCAGGCTCCTACAATGAGCAGTTCTTC.

The chain is built from TRBV7-9 and TRBJ1-2; the match to TRBD1 covers 7 bases. CDR1 SEHNR and CDR2 FQNEAQ come from the germline V gene (reference sequence). Trimming cost V 5 bases and J 4 bases; bases outside gene matches: 1. This CDR3 is 12 amino acids long. CDR3 residues: CASSRDSYGYTF. Here the CDR3 DNA reads TGTGCCAGCAGCCGGGACAGCTATGGCTACACCTTC.

This chain connects TRBV19 to TRBJ1-1; TRBD1 matches at 7 bases. After removal of 5 bases from V and 1 base from J, the junction contained 4 bases not matched to a gene. This CDR3 region has 14 residues. Looked up from germline, CDR1 is LNHDA and CDR2 is SQIVND (reference sequence). CDR3 loop: CASSLGQSNTEAFF. DNA of the CDR3: TGTGCCAGTAGTCTGGGACAGTCGAACACTGAAGCTTTCTTT. Full variable domain (missing parts from reference TRBV19 and TRBJ1-1): DGGITQSPKYLFRKEGQNVTLSCEQNLNHDAMYWYRQDPGQGLRLIYYSQIVNDFQKGDIAEGYSVSREKKESFPLTVTSAQKNPTAFYLCASSLGQSNTEAFFGQGTRLTVV.

The rearrangement joins TRBV11-2 to TRBJ2-3; D is possibly TRBD2 (6 bases). CDR3 length: 15 amino acids. With 1 base removed from V and 6 bases from J, the gap between germline ends came to 14 bases. Germline CDR1 and CDR2: SGHAT and FQNNGV. CDR3 DNA: TGTGCCAGCAGCTTAGGCCTACTAGCTACGGATACGCAGTATTTT. Its protein is CASSLGLLATDTQYF.

This clone appeared a single time. The rearrangement links TRBV27 to TRBJ2-3; maybe TRBD2 (7 bases). V lost 6 bases and J 6 bases, leaving 13 bases between the germline ends. CDR1 and CDR2 from the germline V gene are MNHEY and SMNVEV (reference sequence). CDR3 length: 13 amino acids. CDR3 region: CASSPGGRDTQYF. The CDR3 DNA is TGTGCCAGCAGCCCCGGGGGGCGGGATACGCAGTATTTT.

The chain is built from TRBV9 and TRBJ2-7, with D possibly matching TRBD2 (5 bases). Per germline, CDR1 SGDLS and CDR2 YYNGEE. The V end lost 2 bases, the J end lost 3 bases, and 9 bases lay between the germline ends. CDR3 length: 13 amino acids. This CDR3 reads CASSVGVDYEQYF. Here the CDR3 DNA reads TGTGCCAGCAGCGTCGGGGTCGACTACGAGCAGTACTTC.

The genes are TRBV5-1 and TRBJ2-2, with a tentative D call TRBD1 (6 bases). Per the germline V gene, CDR1 is SGHRS and CDR2 is YFSETQ. V was pared by 3 bases and J by 7 bases, with 13 bases between. The CDR3 is made up of 14 amino acids. The CDR3 is CASSWTDSFGELFF. CDR3 nucleotide sequence: TGCGCCAGCAGCTGGACAGACTCTTTCGGGGAGCTGTTTTTT.

The V gene is TRBV11-2, the J gene TRBJ2-1; D may be TRBD1 (5 bases). The germline V gene encodes CDR1 SGHAT and CDR2 FQNNGV. Trimming removed 2 bases from V and 7 bases from J, with 9 bases in between. There are 13 residues in the CDR3. CDR3 sequence (DNA): TGTGCCAGCAGCTTATGGACACTAAATGAGCAGTTCTTC. Translated, it gives CASSLWTLNEQFF.

The V call is TRBV6-8, the J call TRBJ2-1; 9 nucleotides line up with TRBD2. CDR3 length: 17 amino acids. Germline values: CDR1 MNHGY, CDR2 SAAAGT. J was trimmed by 5 bases and V by 0 bases; bases with no gene match: 8. The CDR3 protein is CASSYSPASGDHNEQFF. CDR3 coding DNA: TGTGCCAGCAGTTACTCCCCGGCTAGCGGGGACCACAATGAGCAGTTCTTC.

This clone was seen just once. V gene TRBV5-6 combines with J gene TRBJ1-2, with a tentative D call TRBD1 (5 bases). The V gene lost 0 bases and the J gene lost 8 bases, with 11 bases spanning the gap. The CDR3 is made up of 13 amino acids. Germline V gives CDR1 SGHDT, CDR2 YYEEEE. The CDR3 coding sequence is TGTGCCAGCAGCTTGGTAGGGGCACGGGGCTACACCTTC. Its translation is CASSLVGARGYTF. The variable domain in full, completed from reference TRBV5-6 and TRBJ1-2, reads DAGVTQSPTHLIKTRGQQVTLRCSPKSGHDTVSWYQQALGQGPQFIFQYYEEEERQRGNFPDRFSGHQFPNYSSELNVNALLLGDSALYLCASSLVGARGYTFGSGTRLTVV.

The rearrangement links TRBV7-7 to TRBJ2-1, with 7 bases lining up with TRBD2. Germline trimming cut 2 bases from V and 4 bases from J; bases unmatched to any gene: 8. From germline, CDR1 is SSHAT and CDR2 FNYEAQ (reference sequence). The CDR3 loop spans 16 amino acids. The CDR3 region is CASSLWASGLYNEQFF. CDR3 bases: TGTGCCAGCAGCTTATGGGCTAGCGGACTGTACAATGAGCAGTTCTTC.

This chain links TRBV29-1 with TRBJ2-7, with 7 bases identical to TRBD1. The CDR3 sequence is 14 residues long. V shed 2 bases, J shed 0 bases, and the junction held 4 bases outside the gene matches. Per the germline V gene, CDR1 is SQVTM and CDR2 is ANQGSEA. In DNA, the CDR3 is TGCAGCGTTGAATTGGGGACAGTCTCCTACGAGCAGTACTTC. Translated, it gives CSVELGTVSYEQYF.

In its sample, this clone was seen once. Other nucleotide sequences in the sample specify the same CDR3. This chain uses TRBV27 with TRBJ1-2, with 8 bases that match TRBD1. CDR1 is MNHEY and CDR2 is SMNVEV in the germline V gene (reference sequence). CDR3 size: 15 residues. The J segment lost 0 bases and the V segment lost 8 bases, leaving 8 bases of the junction unmatched. The CDR3 nucleotides are TGTGCCAGCTCCTCTGGACAGGGACCTAACTATGGCTACACCTTC. Translation: CASSSGQGPNYGYTF.

This clone was seen only a few times. The rearrangement joins TRBV12-5 to TRBJ1-2, with D tentatively TRBD1 (6 bases). Germline V CDR1 and CDR2: LGHNT, FRNRAP. The CDR3 sequence is 15 residues long. V was cut by 0 bases and J by 7 bases, with 15 bases left in between. The CDR3 region is CASGLVQWRGGGYTF. In DNA form, the CDR3 reads TGTGCTAGTGGTTTGGTACAGTGGCGAGGGGGTGGCTACACCTTC.

The chain uses TRBV23-1 and TRBJ1-1, with 12 bases lining up with TRBD1. TRBV23-1 is an ORF; its function is uncertain. This CDR3 is built from 16 residues. The V and J ends lost 6 bases and 4 bases, in that order; junction bases with no gene match: 9. The CDR3: CASRYPGQGAGTEAFF. For the CDR3, the DNA is TGCGCCAGCAGATATCCGGGACAGGGGGCCGGCACTGAAGCTTTCTTT.

This clone was found once. The chain combines TRBV6-6 with TRBJ2-2, with 8 bases aligning to TRBD2. The CDR3 consists of 16 residues. Germline CDR1 and CDR2: MNHNY and SVGAGI (reference sequence). Trimming removed 6 bases from V and 7 bases from J; junction bases left unmatched: 13. CDR3 DNA sequence: TGTGCCAGCAGACCTGGACTAGCAAGAACGTTCGGGGAGCTGTTTTTT. Its protein is CASRPGLARTFGELFF.

The chain links TRBV27 to TRBJ2-3; D is possibly TRBD2 (6 bases). From germline, CDR1 is MNHEY and CDR2 SMNVEV (reference sequence). The V and J ends lost 7 bases and 0 bases respectively, with 17 bases between them. The CDR3 covers 16 residues. The chain's CDR3 is CASIGGTSFSTDTQYF. The CDR3 bases are TGTGCCAGCATCGGCGGGACCAGTTTTAGCACAGATACGCAGTATTTT.

J is TRBJ2-7 and V is TRBV29-1, with 7 bases aligning to TRBD1. Germline V CDR1 and CDR2: SQVTM, ANQGSEA. Trimming removed 4 bases from V and 5 bases from J; junction bases left unmatched: 8. The CDR3 spans 13 residues. The CDR3 nucleotides read TGCAGCGTTGTCCCACAGGGGCCCCACGAGCAGTACTTC. This encodes CSVVPQGPHEQYF.